This record concerns one TCR beta chain sequence. Antigen unknown. This sample stems from a study of T cell responses to AZD1222 COVID-19 vaccine. As for the study in general: Researchers grouped second doses given at about 4 or about 12 weeks into one pool.

TCRdb keeps only in-frame clones here, not all; method: immunoSEQ multiplex PCR. Here the sample spans 100,000 or so clones, around 90% being singletons. V shed 3 bases, J shed 4 bases, and the junction held 6 bases outside the gene matches. The germline CDR1 and CDR2 sequences are MNHEY and SMNVEV (reference sequence). The CDR3 has 15 residues. Study-level results: Vaccine-associated CD4 TCRs spanned spike, dominant at 160-218 and 743-854. Most donors were white British, females outnumbered males, and clonal diversity was possibly underestimated. Reportedly, nearly half the spike-specific TCRs target unmutated variant regions.

The receptor was derived from an adult in good health. The sequencing used peripheral blood, collected on day 0 of AZD1222 vaccination. The chain carries TRBV27 and TRBJ1-2, with 9 bases aligning to TRBD1. The CDR3 DNA is TGTGCCAGCAGTTTCTCCGGGACAGGGTTCTATGGCTACACCTTC. Translated, it gives CASSFSGTGFYGYTF.